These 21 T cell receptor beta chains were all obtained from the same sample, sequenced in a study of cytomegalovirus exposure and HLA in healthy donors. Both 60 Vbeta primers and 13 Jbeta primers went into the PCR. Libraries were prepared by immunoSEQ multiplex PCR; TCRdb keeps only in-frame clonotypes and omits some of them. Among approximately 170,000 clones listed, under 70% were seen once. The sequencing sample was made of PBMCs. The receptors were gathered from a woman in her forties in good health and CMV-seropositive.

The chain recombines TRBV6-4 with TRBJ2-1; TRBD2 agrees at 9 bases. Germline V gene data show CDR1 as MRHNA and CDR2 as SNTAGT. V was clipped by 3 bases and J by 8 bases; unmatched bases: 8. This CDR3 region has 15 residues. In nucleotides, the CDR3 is TGTGCCAGCAGTGAGGGGGGGGTAGCGGGAGATGAGCAGTTCTTC. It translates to CASSEGGVAGDEQFF.

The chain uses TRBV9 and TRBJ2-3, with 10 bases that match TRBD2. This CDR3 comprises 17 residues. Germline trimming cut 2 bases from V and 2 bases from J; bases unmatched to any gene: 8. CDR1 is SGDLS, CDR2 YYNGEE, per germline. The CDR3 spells CASSVRGLAGVTDTQYF. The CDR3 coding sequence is TGTGCCAGCAGCGTTAGGGGGCTAGCGGGAGTCACAGATACGCAGTATTTT.

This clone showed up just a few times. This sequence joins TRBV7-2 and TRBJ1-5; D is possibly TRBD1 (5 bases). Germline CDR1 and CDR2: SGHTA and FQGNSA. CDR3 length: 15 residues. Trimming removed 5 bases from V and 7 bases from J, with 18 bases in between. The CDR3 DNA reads TGTGCCAGCAGCCAGAGCTCCGGGTCAGGGCAGCCCCAGCATTTT. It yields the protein CASSQSSGSGQPQHF.

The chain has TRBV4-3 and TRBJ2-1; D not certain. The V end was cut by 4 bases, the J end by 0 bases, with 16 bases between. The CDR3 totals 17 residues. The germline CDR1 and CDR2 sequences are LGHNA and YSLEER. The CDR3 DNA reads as TGCGCCAGCAGCCCTAAGACGAATGAGCGCTCCTACAATGAGCAGTTCTTC. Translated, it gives CASSPKTNERSYNEQFF.

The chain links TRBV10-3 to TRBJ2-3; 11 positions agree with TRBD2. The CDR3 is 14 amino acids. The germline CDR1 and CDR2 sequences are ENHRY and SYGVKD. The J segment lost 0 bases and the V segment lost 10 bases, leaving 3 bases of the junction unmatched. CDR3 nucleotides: TGTGCCACCTGGACTAGCGGGAGCACAGATACGCAGTATTTT. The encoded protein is CATWTSGSTDTQYF.

The CDR3, as DNA: TGTGCCAGCAGTGAGAAAACAGGATTGGAAAAACTGTTTTTT. Amino acid sequence: CASSEKTGLEKLFF. The chain is built from TRBV2 and TRBJ1-4, with D perhaps matching TRBD1 (5 bases). V was trimmed by 3 bases and J by 8 bases, leaving 13 bases between them. This CDR3 spans 14 amino acids. Germline V gene data show CDR1 as SNHLY and CDR2 as FYNNEI.

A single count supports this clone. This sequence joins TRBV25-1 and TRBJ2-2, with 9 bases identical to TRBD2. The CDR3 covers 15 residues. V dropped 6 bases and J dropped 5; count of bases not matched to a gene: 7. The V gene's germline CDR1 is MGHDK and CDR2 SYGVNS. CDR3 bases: TGTGCCAGCAGCCCCCTTAGCGGGAGTACCGGGGAGCTGTTTTTT. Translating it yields CASSPLSGSTGELFF.

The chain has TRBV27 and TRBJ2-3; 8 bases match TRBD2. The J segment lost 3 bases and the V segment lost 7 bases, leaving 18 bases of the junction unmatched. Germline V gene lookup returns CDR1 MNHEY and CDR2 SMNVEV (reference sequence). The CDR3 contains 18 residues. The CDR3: CASKVTAGREGRTDTQYF. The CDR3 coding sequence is TGTGCCAGCAAAGTGACGGCGGGACGGGAGGGCCGGACAGATACGCAGTATTTT.

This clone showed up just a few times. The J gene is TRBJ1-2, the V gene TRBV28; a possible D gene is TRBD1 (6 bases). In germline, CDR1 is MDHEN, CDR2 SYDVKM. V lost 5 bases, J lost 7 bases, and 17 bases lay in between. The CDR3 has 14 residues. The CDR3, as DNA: TGTGCCAGCAGTACGCCCCAAGGGGGTGGTGGCTACACCTTC. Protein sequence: CASSTPQGGGGYTF.

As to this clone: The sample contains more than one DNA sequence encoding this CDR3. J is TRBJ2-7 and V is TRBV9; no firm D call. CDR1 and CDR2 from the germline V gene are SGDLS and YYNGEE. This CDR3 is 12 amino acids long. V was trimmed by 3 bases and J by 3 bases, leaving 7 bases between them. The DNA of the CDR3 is TGTGCCAGCAGCGCTTCAGGCTACGAGCAGTACTTC. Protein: CASSASGYEQYF.

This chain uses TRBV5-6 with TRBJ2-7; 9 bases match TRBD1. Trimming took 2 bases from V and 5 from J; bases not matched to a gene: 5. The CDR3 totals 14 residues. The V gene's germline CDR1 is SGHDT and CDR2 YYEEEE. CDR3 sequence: CASSLGQGIHEQYF. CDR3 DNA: TGTGCCAGCAGCTTAGGACAGGGGATCCACGAGCAGTACTTC. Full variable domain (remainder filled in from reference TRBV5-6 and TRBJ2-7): DAGVTQSPTHLIKTRGQQVTLRCSPKSGHDTVSWYQQALGQGPQFIFQYYEEEERQRGNFPDRFSGHQFPNYSSELNVNALLLGDSALYLCASSLGQGIHEQYFGPGTRLTVT.

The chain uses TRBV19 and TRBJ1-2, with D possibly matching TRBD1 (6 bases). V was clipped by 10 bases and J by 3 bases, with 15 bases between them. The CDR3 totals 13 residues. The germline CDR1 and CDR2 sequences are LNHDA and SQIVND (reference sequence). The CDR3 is CAIRGTRDYGYTF. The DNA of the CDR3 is TGTGCCATTAGGGGGACTCGGGACTATGGCTACACCTTC.

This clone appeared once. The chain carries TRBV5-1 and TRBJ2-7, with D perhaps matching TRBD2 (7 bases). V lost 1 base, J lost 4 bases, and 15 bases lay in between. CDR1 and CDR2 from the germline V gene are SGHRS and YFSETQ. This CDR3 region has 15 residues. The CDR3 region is CASSLRPGGNYEQYF. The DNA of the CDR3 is TGCGCCAGCAGCTTGAGGCCGGGGGGCAATTACGAGCAGTACTTC.

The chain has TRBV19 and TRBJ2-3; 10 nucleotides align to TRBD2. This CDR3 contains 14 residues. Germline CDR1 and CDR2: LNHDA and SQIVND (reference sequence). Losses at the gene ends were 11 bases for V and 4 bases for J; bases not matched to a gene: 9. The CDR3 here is CAGEAGGPSDTQYF. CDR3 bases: TGTGCCGGCGAAGCGGGGGGGCCCTCAGATACGCAGTATTTT.

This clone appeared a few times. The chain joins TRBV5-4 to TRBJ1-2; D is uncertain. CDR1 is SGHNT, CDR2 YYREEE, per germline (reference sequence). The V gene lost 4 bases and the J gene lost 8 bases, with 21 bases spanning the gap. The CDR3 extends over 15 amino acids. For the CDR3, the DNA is TGTGCCAGCAGCCCGTTCCGGGCGCGAGGAGGGGGCTACACCTTC. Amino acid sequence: CASSPFRARGGGYTF. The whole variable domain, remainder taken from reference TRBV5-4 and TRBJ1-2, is ETGVTQSPTHLIKTRGQQVTLRCSSQSGHNTVSWYQQALGQGPQFIFQYYREEENGRGNFPPRFSGLQFPNYSSELNVNALELDDSALYLCASSPFRARGGGYTFGSGTRLTVV.

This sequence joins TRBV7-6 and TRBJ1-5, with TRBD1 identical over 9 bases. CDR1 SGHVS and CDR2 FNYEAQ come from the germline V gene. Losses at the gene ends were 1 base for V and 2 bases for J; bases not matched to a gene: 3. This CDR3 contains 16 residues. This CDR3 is CASSLEGQGGNQPQHF. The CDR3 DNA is TGTGCCAGCAGCTTAGAGGGACAGGGAGGCAATCAGCCCCAGCATTTT.

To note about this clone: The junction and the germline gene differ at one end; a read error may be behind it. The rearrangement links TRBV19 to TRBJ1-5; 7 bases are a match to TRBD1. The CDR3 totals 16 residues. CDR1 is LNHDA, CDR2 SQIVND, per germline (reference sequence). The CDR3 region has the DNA TGTGCCAGTAGCTGGGACAGAGCGTATAGCAATCAGCCCCAGAATTTT. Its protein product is CASSWDRAYSNQPQNF.

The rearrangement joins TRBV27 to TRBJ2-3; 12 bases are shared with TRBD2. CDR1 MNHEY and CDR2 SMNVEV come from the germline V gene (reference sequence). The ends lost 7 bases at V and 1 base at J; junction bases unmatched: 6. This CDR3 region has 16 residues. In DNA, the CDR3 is TGTGCCAGCATCGGACTAGCGGGAACGGGCACAGATACGCAGTATTTT. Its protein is CASIGLAGTGTDTQYF.

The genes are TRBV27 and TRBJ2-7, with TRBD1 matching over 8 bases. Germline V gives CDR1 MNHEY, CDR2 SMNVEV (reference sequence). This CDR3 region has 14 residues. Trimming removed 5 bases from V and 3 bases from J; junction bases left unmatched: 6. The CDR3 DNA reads TGTGCCAGCAGTCCCGACAGGGGAGGCTACGAGCAGTACTTC. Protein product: CASSPDRGGYEQYF.

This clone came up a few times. CDR3 residues: CSVFHVAGRTEAFF. CDR3 bases: TGCAGCGTTTTTCACGTCGCGGGAAGAACTGAAGCTTTCTTT. V is TRBV29-1 and J is TRBJ1-1, with no clear D. The CDR3 is made up of 14 amino acids. Germline V gene lookup returns CDR1 SQVTM and CDR2 ANQGSEA. The V end was cut by 5 bases, the J end by 5 bases, with 18 bases between.

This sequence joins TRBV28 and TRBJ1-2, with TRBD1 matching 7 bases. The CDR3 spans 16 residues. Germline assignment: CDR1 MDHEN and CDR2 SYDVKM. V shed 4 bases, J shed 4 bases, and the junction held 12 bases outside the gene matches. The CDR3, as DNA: TGTGCCAGCAGTTCGATACGCCAGGGGGGCGGCTATGGCTACACCTTC. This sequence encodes CASSSIRQGGGYGYTF.